This note documents a single T cell receptor (beta chain) sequence. The CDR3 covers 14 residues. Germline CDR1 and CDR2: MNHEY and SVGAGI. V was clipped by 7 bases and J by 3 bases, with 14 bases between them. The data originate from a study of blood T cell repertoires in COVID-19. Authors' methods: Researchers report that nucleated cell counts were estimated from reference gene primer amplification. Assay: immunoSEQ multiplex PCR; the TCRdb copy retains only in-frame clones and omits some. The V and J calls and clone size were taken over from that table, and D and trimming were inferred from the DNA. The sample shows roughly 180,000 clones, approximately 85% of them seen only once.

V usage is TRBV6-5 and J usage is TRBJ2-3; D gene unclear. This TCR derives from an elderly man with COVID-19, enrolled during active disease. Source material: peripheral blood. Here the CDR3 DNA reads TGTGCCAGCACAGTGGCCACATTTACAGATACGCAGTATTTT. It specifies CASTVATFTDTQYF.